The text below deals with one TCR beta chain. This clonotype has a count of ten or more. This clone's antigen is unknown. It has no much larger one-base neighbor in the sample; base qualities were not kept. The library was obtained by 5' RACE. Instrument on record: NextSeq 500. The TCR library protocol attached a unique molecular identifier to each TCR cDNA molecule to allow correction of PCR and sequencing errors. As for the original processing: TCR identification, UMI-based error correction and CDR3 extraction were performed with Decombinator tools. Expanded TCRs were defined as those above a frequency of 2 per 1,000, corresponding to the top 1% of the tumor frequency distribution. Renyi diversity was calculated using the R vegan package after each repertoire was subsampled 100 times to 5,000 TCRs. CDR3 similarity networks were built from amino acid triplet string-kernel similarity, with CDR3s being connected when pairwise similarity was above 0.82. The public sequencing data were trimmed at Q25 with fastp and processed into clonotypes with MiXCR by TCRdb, which kept only in-frame beta chains. Here each entry gathers all rows of one CDR3 protein and keeps the most common genes and DNA. None of the V and J calls come from the authors' own analysis; TCRdb made them. Recorded for this sample are about 21,000 distinct CDR3 sequences; about 4.6% of them occurred a single time. Of the sample, approximately 7.4% is held by the ten largest clones.

V and J lose 0 bases and 3 bases, and a span of 8 bases separates them. The CDR3 covers 15 residues, taking in both the cysteine and the phenylalanine. Here the CDR3 DNA is all that survives: 45 bases in frame from base 1. According to the germline V gene, CDR1 reads ENHRY and CDR2 reads SYGVKD. The sample's time point label, decoded: sample taken at primary tumor resection. Without any cell sorting, TCR sequencing was performed on whole RNA extracted either from tumor and nontumor lung tissue or from cryopreserved PBMC samples. Donors were under 95 patients with early-stage, untreated non-small cell lung cancer from the lung TRACERx cohort. Only patients for whom sufficient RNA was available from at least two tumor regions were selected for TCR sequencing. These data belong to a study of spatial heterogeneity in lung cancer (dated by TCRdb to between 2019 and 2020). General notes on the study: Beta-chain transcripts were consistently detected in greater numbers than alpha-chain transcripts, which likely reflected higher beta-chain transcript abundance. In the raw uncorrected reads, each unique combination of TCR and UMI appeared on average more than ten times. The study quantitatively compared TCR alpha and beta repertoires across multiple tumor regions, matched nontumor lung and blood in non-small cell lung cancer. Nonsynonymous mutation counts, determined by whole-exome sequencing of tumor tissue, were related to TCR repertoire features. At surgery, both alpha and beta chains were TCR-sequenced in about 200 tumor regions, approximately 64 matched nontumor lung samples and some 60 PBMC samples.

Study-level results and caveats: Ubiquitous expanded tumor TCRs were detected in blood more often at tumor resection than at routine follow-up. Additional single-cell paired TCR alpha and beta sequencing was considered necessary to confirm, at a functional level, the hypothesis that regional TCRs recognize regional mutations.

The sample consisted of PBMCs, taken at surgery. The chain is assembled from TRBV10-3 and TRBJ1-4, with the identity of the D gene unclear. This clonotype was obtained from a male donor with early-stage non-small cell lung cancer. CDR3 sequence: CAISESGRPNEKLFF. The nucleotides are TGTGCCATCAGTGAGTCGGGCAGGCCTAATGAAAAACTGTTTTTT.